This T cell receptor beta chain was sequenced in a study of T cell repertoires in cytomegalovirus infection (dated by TCRdb to between 2017 and 2020). Turning to the overall study: Donor HLA type was relevant to the analysis, because carriage of CMV infection together with the matching HLA type was indicated by public TCR beta signatures.

CDR1 and CDR2, looked up from the germline V gene (reference sequence), are DFQATT and SNEGSKA. V has 6 bases trimmed and J has 2 bases trimmed; junction bases matching no gene number 8. The CDR3 covers 14 residues, taking in both the cysteine and the phenylalanine. Kept here is only the CDR3 DNA, which spans 42 bases and is read in frame from base 1. The sample was run on an Illumina HiSeq 1500. TCRdb passed the public sequencing reads through fastp at Q25 and MiXCR, retaining productive beta sequences. All rows with the same CDR3 protein become a single entry with the most common DNA and genes. For this sample the table gives about 490,000 distinct CDR3 sequences, of which 11% were detected only once. Roughly 10% of the sample is held by the ten biggest clonotypes. The paper's findings and limits, for the study overall: The ex vivo response was dominated by HLA-C-restricted CMV-specific TCR beta clonotypes, which also provided the single most frequent clonotype in two of eight donors. Carriers of CMV infection plus the relevant HLA type were discriminated by the cumulative frequency of public TCR beta family members in the study cohort and in an independent approximately 400-donor cohort.

This clonotype appeared a few times. Its antigen target is currently unknown. Base quality data are lacking; no much larger clone is found one base away. This receptor chain uses TRBV20-1 and TRBJ1-1, and 8 bases in between align with TRBD1. This receptor was taken from a human donor in good health (CMV status not recorded). Some clones in this sample may be carry-over from other donors' samples. Sequenced material: PBMCs. The nucleotide sequence reads TGCAGTGCGAAAGTAGGGACAGGCAACACTGAAGCTTTCTTT. This yields the protein CSAKVGTGNTEAFF.